This passage covers 20 T cell receptor beta chains from one sample sequenced in a study of regulatory T cells in long-lasting Graves disease. The TCR beta library used iRepertoire HTBI primers with Arm-PCR amplification of CDR3. TCRdb used MiXCR to reprocess the multiplex PCR reads, holding one entry per CDR3 protein. The sample lists a few hundred thousand distinct CDR3 sequences, 16% seen once, with about 19% in the top ten. Noted time point: newly diagnosed GD, antithyroid drugs for less than 3 months. PBMCs were the source of the RNA used for TCR sequencing. These data were also reused for a study on T cells in Graves' hyperthyroidism and ophthalmopathy.

The sample was peripheral blood mononuclear cells (PBMCs), taken at new diagnosis, from a patient treated with antithyroid drugs. These receptors were obtained from a woman aged 18 to 35 with Graves disease.

This clonotype was observed at least ten times. V gene TRBV15 combines with J gene TRBJ2-1; the D gene is possibly TRBD2 (5 bases). The CDR3 sequence is 16 residues long. Deletions cut 0 bases from V and 2 bases from J, with 11 bases between. Germline V gene sequence: CDR1 LNHNV, CDR2 YYDKDF (reference sequence). DNA of the CDR3: TGTGCCACCAGCAGAGATGAGGGTTTCACCTACAATGAGCAGTTCTTC. Translation gives CATSRDEGFTYNEQFF.

This clonotype was observed a handful of times. The chain links TRBV20-1 to TRBJ2-4, with D perhaps TRBD1 (5 bases). The CDR3 runs 14 residues. V was clipped by 5 bases and J by 3 bases, with 14 bases between them. The germline CDR1 and CDR2 sequences are DFQATT and SNEGSKA (reference sequence). The CDR3 bases are TGCAGTGCTCCCGAAGGGGTGGTCAAAAACATTCAGTACTTC. Residues: CSAPEGVVKNIQYF.

In this sample, this clonotype turned up a few times. The chain links TRBV29-1 to TRBJ1-1; TRBD1 might be the D (6 bases). CDR1 and CDR2 (germline): SQVTM, ANQGSEA. V was shortened by 4 bases and J by 2 bases, with 14 bases between the two germline ends. CDR3 length: 14 residues. This CDR3 reads CSVGGGGGNTEAFF. The CDR3 DNA reads as TGCAGCGTTGGTGGGGGAGGGGGAAACACTGAAGCTTTCTTT.

The table lists this clonotype with many counts. At one end, the junction sequence differs from germline, possibly due to a read error. The genes are TRBV6-2 or TRBV6-3 and TRBJ2-1; no clear D gene. The CDR3 totals 11 residues. Germline V lookup: CDR1 MNHEY, CDR2 SVGEGT. This chain's CDR3 is CASSYRKELFF. The CDR3, as DNA: TGTGCCAGCAGTTATAGGAAAGAGCTGTTCTTC.

This clonotype was picked up many times. The gene calls are TRBV6-1 and TRBJ2-1; perhaps TRBD2 as D (5 bases). This CDR3 contains 16 residues. Looked up from germline, CDR1 is MNHNS and CDR2 is SASEGT. V was trimmed by 8 bases and J by 0 bases, leaving 17 bases between them. CDR3 loop: CASRSGHLSSYNEQFF. CDR3 sequence (DNA): TGTGCCAGCCGAAGCGGCCACCTGTCCTCCTACAATGAGCAGTTCTTC.

J is TRBJ2-1 and V is TRBV12-5, with 9 bases fitting TRBD1. The CDR3 contains 13 residues. Germline V CDR1 and CDR2: LGHNT, FRNRAP. Trimming cost V 5 bases and J 9 bases; bases outside gene matches: 5. CDR3 in amino acids: CASGTGQGVEQFF. CDR3 DNA: TGTGCTAGTGGTACGGGACAGGGAGTTGAGCAGTTCTTC.

The rearrangement joins TRBV20-1 to TRBJ2-7, with TRBD1 matching 8 bases. The CDR3 runs to 13 residues. V shed 5 bases, J shed 5 bases, and the junction held 8 bases outside the gene matches. Per the germline V gene, CDR1 is DFQATT and CDR2 is SNEGSKA (reference sequence). This chain's CDR3 is CSAPGQVMNEQYF. CDR3 nucleotides: TGCAGTGCTCCGGGACAGGTGATGAACGAGCAGTACTTC.

A remark on this clonotype: This may stem from a read error, because a much larger clone lies one nucleotide away. The V call is TRBV20-1, the J call TRBJ2-3; D gene unclear. V was cut by 5 bases and J by 2 bases, with 14 bases left in between. Germline CDR1 DFQATT, CDR2 SNEGSKA (reference sequence). This CDR3 region has 14 residues. CDR3 sequence (DNA): TGCAGTGCTGAAACAGAAGACATCACAGATACGCAGTATTTT. It translates to CSAETEDITDTQYF.

V usage is TRBV9 and J usage is TRBJ2-7; D is perhaps TRBD1 or TRBD2 (9 bases each). Trimming took 4 bases from V and 0 from J, leaving 23 bases between them. This CDR3 is 18 amino acids long. Germline CDR1 reads SGDLS; CDR2 reads YYNGEE. CDR3 bases: TGTGCCAGCAGCCCGCGGGGGGGACAGGGCTCAAGCTCCTACGAGCAGTACTTC. Amino acid sequence: CASSPRGGQGSSSYEQYF. Looking up the rest from reference TRBV9 and TRBJ2-7 gives the full variable domain: DSGVTQTPKHLITATGQRVTLRCSPRSGDLSVYWYQQSLDQGLQFLIQYYNGEERAKGNILERFSAQQFPDLHSELNLSSLELGDSALYFCASSPRGGQGSSSYEQYFGPGTRLTVT.

This clonotype has at least ten counts. This rearrangement joins TRBV5-4 to TRBJ2-1; possible D gene TRBD1, 5 bases. The CDR3 consists of 15 residues. V lost 4 bases and J lost 6, with 17 bases in between. The germline V gene has CDR1 SGHNT and CDR2 YYREEE (reference sequence). The CDR3 DNA sequence: TGTGCCAGCAGCGGCAGGGCTACCCCACTCAATGAGCAGTTCTTC. As protein: CASSGRATPLNEQFF.

This clonotype has ten or more counts. This chain connects TRBV6-6 to TRBJ1-2; D is uncertain. The CDR3 consists of 17 residues. V was pared by 0 bases and J by 3 bases, with 17 bases between. The germline V gene encodes CDR1 MNHNY and CDR2 SVGAGI (reference sequence). The chain's CDR3 is CASSYSTQHQVDYGYTF. As DNA, the CDR3 is TGTGCCAGCAGTTACTCGACACAGCATCAGGTAGACTATGGCTACACCTTC.

The chain uses TRBV10-3 and TRBJ2-2; a possible D gene is TRBD1 (5 bases). The CDR3 has 15 residues. Trimming stripped 6 bases from V and 3 bases from J, with 14 bases between. The germline V gene has CDR1 ENHRY and CDR2 SYGVKD. The chain's CDR3 is CAISLGHLDTGELFF. The CDR3 DNA reads TGTGCCATCAGCTTAGGACACTTAGACACCGGGGAGCTGTTTTTT.

In its sample, this clonotype was seen many times. The chain recombines TRBV24-1 with TRBJ2-1, with 7 bases identical to TRBD1. The V gene end was trimmed by 3 bases and the J gene end by 7 bases; junction bases not matched to a gene: 11. This CDR3 is built from 16 residues. From germline, CDR1 is KGHDR and CDR2 SFDVKD. This CDR3 reads CATSDHHRGNRNEQFF. The DNA for the CDR3 is TGTGCCACCAGTGATCACCACAGGGGAAATCGGAATGAGCAGTTCTTC.

Only a few counts were recorded for this clonotype. This may come from a read error, since a much larger clone is one base off. The rearrangement links TRBV13 to TRBJ1-2, with 12 bases matching TRBD1. Germline CDR1 is PRHDT and CDR2 is FYEKMQ (reference sequence). This CDR3 comprises 12 residues. CDR3 nucleotide sequence: TGTGCCACCGGGACAGGGGGCTATGGCTTCACCTTC. It specifies CATGTGGYGFTF.

This clonotype has a count of ten or more. The chain uses TRBV3-1 and TRBJ2-1, with TRBD1 matching over 9 bases. The CDR3 extends over 14 amino acids. Germline CDR1 is LGHDT and CDR2 is YNNKEL (reference sequence). The V gene end was trimmed by 4 bases and the J gene end by 7 bases; junction bases not matched to a gene: 5. CDR3 bases: TGTGCCAGCAGCCGGGGGACAGGGTCGAATGAGCAGTTCTTC. This encodes CASSRGTGSNEQFF.

This clonotype has a handful of counts. A read error may explain this, as a much larger clone is one base away. The chain combines TRBV7-3 with TRBJ2-4; 10 nucleotides align to TRBD2. The CDR3 covers 14 residues. Trimming removed 8 bases from V and 16 bases from J; junction bases left unmatched: 17. Per germline, CDR1 SGHTA and CDR2 FQGTGA. The CDR3 DNA follows: TGTGCCAGCGGCCCAACTCGGGCTAGCGGGAGTGTTTACTTC. This sequence encodes CASGPTRASGSVYF.

This clonotype was seen repeatedly, ten times or more. The gene calls are TRBV27 and TRBJ2-7; 7 nucleotides line up with TRBD1. Germline CDR1 and CDR2: MNHEY and SMNVEV (reference sequence). The CDR3 is 13 residues long. The V segment lost 6 bases and the J segment 5 bases; nucleotides outside the gene matches: 7. CDR3 nucleotides: TGTGCCAGCAGAAGACAGGGCAACCACGAGCAGTACTTC. It codes for CASRRQGNHEQYF.

This clonotype was recorded many times. The chain is built from TRBV3-1 and TRBJ2-1; no reliable D call. In germline, CDR1 is LGHDT, CDR2 YNNKEL (reference sequence). The V and J ends lost 2 bases and 12 bases respectively, with 17 bases between them. CDR3 size: 14 residues. The CDR3 loop is CASSQSFFQDGQFF. DNA for the CDR3: TGTGCCAGCAGCCAAAGTTTTTTCCAGGACGGGCAGTTCTTC.

V and J are TRBV5-1 and TRBJ1-6, with TRBD1 matching over 7 bases. Germline CDR1 reads SGHRS; CDR2 reads YFSETQ. This CDR3 is 20 amino acids long. V dropped 2 bases and J dropped 4; count of bases not matched to a gene: 18. CDR3 sequence (DNA): TGCGCCAGCAGCTTTGGAACCCCGACAGGGCGTGGGGTTTATAATTCACCCCTCCACTTT. It encodes CASSFGTPTGRGVYNSPLHF.

This clonotype was counted at least ten times. The chain carries TRBV5-1 and TRBJ2-1, with D perhaps matching TRBD2 (5 bases). V was shortened by 3 bases and J by 6 bases, with 10 bases between the two germline ends. This CDR3 is built from 13 residues. CDR1 is SGHRS, CDR2 YFSETQ, per germline. The CDR3 nucleotides read TGCGCCAGCAGCTCATATGGGAGCAATGAGCAGTTCTTC. Residues: CASSSYGSNEQFF.